The 30 T cell receptor beta chains listed next were all sequenced from one sample in a study of shared clonotypes between healthy human individuals (dated by TCRdb to the early 2020s). CD8 naive samples were obtained by positive selection for CCR7 among CD45RO-negative cells, yielding a CD45RA+CCR7+ population from which TemRA cells were excluded. Library construction relied on the immunoSEQ multiplex PCR assay. TCRdb holds this immuneACCESS table with in-frame rearrangements only. Some clones are missing; in checked studies, unresolved V genes explain under half, and the rest has no known cause. In all, the sample holds some 740,000 clones, and about 92% of those were seen once. The ten largest clones represent approximately 25% of the sample. Material for sequencing was naive CD8+ T cells sorted from blood. The label giving this sample's cell subset or site can be read as: CD45RA+CCR7+. The source of these receptors is a man aged 30 to 39 in good health.

The chain is built from TRBV4-1 and TRBJ2-1, with D perhaps being TRBD1 or TRBD2 (6 bases each). Germline CDR1 MGHRA, CDR2 YSYEKL. The CDR3 length is 16 residues. Trimming removed 0 bases at V and 6 bases at J, with 15 bases between. CDR3 nucleotides: TGCGCCAGCAGCCAAGATGGGGGCGTCGGGGGCAATGAGCAGTTCTTC. Translated, it gives CASSQDGGVGGNEQFF.

The V call is TRBV28, the J call TRBJ2-7; 8 bases agree with TRBD2. V lost 5 bases and J lost 3; bases outside the gene matches: 9. The CDR3 is 15 amino acids. Germline values: CDR1 MDHEN, CDR2 SYDVKM. The chain's CDR3 is CASSPQREPYYEQYF. The CDR3 DNA is TGTGCCAGCAGTCCCCAGCGGGAGCCATACTACGAGCAGTACTTC.

This chain joins TRBV7-3 and TRBJ2-1, with D perhaps given as TRBD1 or TRBD2 (5 bases each). Trimming shortened V by 5 bases and J by 0 bases, and 17 bases separated the two germline ends. The germline V gene encodes CDR1 SGHTA and CDR2 FQGTGA. CDR3 length: 17 amino acids. The CDR3 region is CASSPLGTPVSYNEQFF. CDR3 DNA sequence: TGTGCCAGCAGCCCACTCGGGACCCCTGTCTCCTACAATGAGCAGTTCTTC.

This chain links TRBV13 with TRBJ1-4; 8 bases agree with TRBD1. The V gene's germline CDR1 is PRHDT and CDR2 FYEKMQ (reference sequence). With 1 base clipped from V and 8 bases from J, the junction kept 6 bases outside the gene matches. This CDR3 region has 15 residues. DNA of the CDR3: TGTGCCAGCAGCTTAGTATCCAGGGGGCGAGAAAAACTGTTTTTT. Its protein product is CASSLVSRGREKLFF.

In nucleotides, the CDR3 is TGCGCCAGCAGCTTGGCGCAGGGGGCGGACTACGAGCAGTACTTC. Its protein is CASSLAQGADYEQYF. The V gene is TRBV5-1, the J gene TRBJ2-7; the match to TRBD1 covers 8 bases. Germline V gene lookup returns CDR1 SGHRS and CDR2 YFSETQ. The CDR3 has 15 residues. V gave up 0 bases and J gave up 3 bases; unmatched junction bases: 5. The full variable domain, rest sourced from reference TRBV5-1 and TRBJ2-7, is KAGVTQTPRYLIKTRGQQVTLSCSPISGHRSVSWYQQTPGQGLQFLFEYFSETQRNKGNFPGRFSGRQFSNSRSEMNVSTLELGDSALYLCASSLAQGADYEQYFGPGTRLTVT.

The chain combines TRBV29-1 with TRBJ2-2, with 13 bases lining up with TRBD2. The CDR3 has 16 amino acids. Germline V gene lookup returns CDR1 SQVTM and CDR2 ANQGSEA. After removal of 3 bases from V and 5 bases from J, the junction contained 6 bases not matched to a gene. CDR3 coding DNA: TGCAGCGTTGAGGGACTAGCGGGACTGGGGACCGGGGAGCTGTTTTTT. Residues: CSVEGLAGLGTGELFF.

This clone was found once. The rearrangement uses TRBV12-5 and TRBJ2-2, with 9 bases identical to TRBD1. CDR1 is LGHNT and CDR2 is FRNRAP in the germline V gene. This CDR3 contains 17 residues. Trimming removed 1 base from V and 1 base from J; junction bases left unmatched: 4. For the CDR3, the DNA is TGTGCTAGTGGTTTGGCCGGGACAGGGTGGAACACCGGGGAGCTGTTTTTT. Protein sequence: CASGLAGTGWNTGELFF. The whole variable domain, filled in from reference TRBV12-5 and TRBJ2-2, reads DARVTQTPRHKVTEMGQEVTMRCQPILGHNTVFWYRQTMMQGLELLAYFRNRAPLDDSGMPKDRFSAEMPDATLATLKIQPSEPRDSAVYFCASGLAGTGWNTGELFFGEGSRLTVL.

This clone was counted once. The chain couples TRBV29-1 to TRBJ2-7; 9 nucleotides match TRBD2. There are 16 residues in the CDR3. Germline V gives CDR1 SQVTM, CDR2 ANQGSEA. J lost 1 base, V lost 3 bases, and 10 bases had no gene match. The CDR3 DNA reads as TGCAGCGTTGAGGGTAGCGGGAGCTCGCCGTCCTACGAGCAGTACTTC. The encoded protein is CSVEGSGSSPSYEQYF.

This clone was seen once. Other DNA sequences from this sample encode an identical CDR3 as well. The J gene is TRBJ2-7, the V gene TRBV27; D perhaps matches TRBD2 (5 bases). The CDR3 contains 12 residues. Deletions cut 3 bases from V and 4 bases from J, with 7 bases between. Germline V gene data show CDR1 as MNHEY and CDR2 as SMNVEV (reference sequence). The CDR3 here is CASSLTGYEQYF. The CDR3 region has the DNA TGTGCCAGCAGTTTGACGGGGTACGAGCAGTACTTC.

This clone was picked up a small number of times. Different DNA sequences within this sample yield the same CDR3. This chain joins TRBV7-9 and TRBJ1-5; D gene unclear. The CDR3 covers 14 residues. Trimming stripped 5 bases from V and 0 bases from J, with 8 bases between. Germline CDR1 SEHNR, CDR2 FQNEAQ (reference sequence). The CDR3 sequence: CASSADNSNQPQHF. The DNA of the CDR3 is TGTGCCAGCAGCGCCGACAATAGCAATCAGCCCCAGCATTTT.

V usage is TRBV9 and J usage is TRBJ2-3; 7 nucleotides match TRBD2. Germline CDR1 is SGDLS and CDR2 is YYNGEE. This CDR3 has 15 residues. The junction had 5 bases not matched to a gene; V was cut back by 2 bases and J by 2 bases. This chain's CDR3 is CASSVKAGLTDTQYF. The CDR3 region has the DNA TGTGCCAGCAGCGTGAAAGCGGGGCTCACAGATACGCAGTATTTT.

This clone came up once. V is TRBV28 and J is TRBJ1-5, with 7 bases matching TRBD1. Germline V gives CDR1 MDHEN, CDR2 SYDVKM. The CDR3 runs 16 residues. The J segment lost 3 bases and the V segment lost 5 bases, leaving 10 bases of the junction unmatched. This chain's CDR3 is CASSRTGERDNQPQHF. CDR3 coding DNA: TGTGCCAGCAGTCGAACAGGGGAAAGAGACAATCAGCCCCAGCATTTT.

The chain employs TRBV5-4 and TRBJ2-6, with 7 bases that match TRBD1. Germline V gene data show CDR1 as SGHNT and CDR2 as YYREEE (reference sequence). CDR3 size: 15 residues. Unmatched junction bases numbered 1, after V lost 3 bases and J lost 1 base. This CDR3 reads CASSSQGSGANVLTF. CDR3 DNA: TGTGCCAGCAGCTCACAGGGGTCTGGGGCCAACGTCCTGACTTTC.

This clone came up a few times. The chain joins TRBV9 to TRBJ1-4, with D tentatively TRBD1 (6 bases). V lost 3 bases and J 0 bases, leaving 12 bases between the germline ends. The length of the CDR3 is 16 residues. The germline V gene encodes CDR1 SGDLS and CDR2 YYNGEE. The CDR3 reads CASSARGTTTNEKLFF. The CDR3 coding sequence is TGTGCCAGCAGCGCGAGGGGGACAACAACTAATGAAAAACTGTTTTTT.

This clone was detected only a few times. The rearrangement joins TRBV21-1 to TRBJ1-5. TRBV21-1 corresponds to a pseudogene. CDR3 length: 13 amino acids. The chain's CDR3 is CATGEGNAQPQHF. In DNA form, the CDR3 reads TGTGCCACGGGGGAGGGGAATGCTCAGCCCCAGCATTTT.

The gene calls are TRBV28 and TRBJ2-1; D possibly uses TRBD1 or TRBD2 (5 bases each). Trimming removed 2 bases at V and 10 bases at J, with 9 bases between. Germline values: CDR1 MDHEN, CDR2 SYDVKM. There are 12 residues in the CDR3. CDR3: CASSLGGGEQFF. As DNA, the CDR3 is TGTGCCAGCAGTTTAGGGGGTGGGGAGCAGTTCTTC.

The CDR3 protein is CASSFRTRDDEQFF. The CDR3, as DNA: TGTGCCAGCAGCTTCAGGACTAGGGATGATGAGCAGTTCTTC. The V and J genes are TRBV11-3 and TRBJ2-1; 7 bases fit TRBD2. Germline-derived CDR1 and CDR2 are SGHNT and YENEEA. The CDR3 spans 14 residues. J lost 8 bases, V lost 3 bases, and 7 bases had no gene match.

The chain carries TRBV4-1 and TRBJ2-5; a weak D match, TRBD1 (5 bases). The length of the CDR3 is 15 residues. CDR1 and CDR2 from the germline V gene are MGHRA and YSYEKL. V was shortened by 0 bases and J by 5 bases, with 13 bases between the two germline ends. In DNA form, the CDR3 reads TGCGCCAGCAGCCAAGATCTAGGGGATGCGGAGACCCAGTACTTC. Amino acids: CASSQDLGDAETQYF.

The V and J genes are TRBV11-2 and TRBJ2-1; 13 bases agree with TRBD2. V dropped 6 bases and J dropped 9; count of bases not matched to a gene: 11. Per the germline V gene, CDR1 is SGHAT and CDR2 is FQNNGV. The length of the CDR3 is 16 residues. The CDR3 region is CASRVLAGGQLAEQFF. The CDR3 DNA reads as TGTGCCAGCAGAGTACTAGCGGGAGGGCAACTAGCTGAGCAGTTCTTC.

The gene calls are TRBV30 and TRBJ2-5; 7 bases align to TRBD1. Per germline, CDR1 GTSNPN and CDR2 SVGIG (reference sequence). Germline trimming cut 2 bases from V and 4 bases from J; bases unmatched to any gene: 4. The CDR3 length is 13 residues. DNA for the CDR3: TGTGCCTGGAGTTTACAGGGGCTAGAGACCCAGTACTTC. Protein: CAWSLQGLETQYF.

The J gene is TRBJ1-3, the V gene TRBV5-5, with unresolved D. Germline assignment: CDR1 SGHKS and CDR2 YYEKEE (reference sequence). The CDR3 extends over 15 amino acids. Deletions cut 0 bases from V and 0 bases from J, with 7 bases between. The CDR3 here is CASSLELFSGNTIYF. CDR3 DNA sequence: TGTGCCAGCAGCTTGGAGCTATTCTCTGGAAACACCATATATTTT.

The chain recombines TRBV6-5 with TRBJ2-2; D is uncertain. V was clipped by 8 bases and J by 1 base, with 8 bases between them. From germline, CDR1 is MNHEY and CDR2 SVGAGI. The CDR3 is made up of 13 amino acids. The CDR3 reads CASADENTGELFF. CDR3 bases: TGTGCCAGCGCCGACGAGAACACCGGGGAGCTGTTTTTT.

CDR3 sequence (DNA): TGTGCCAGCAGTTTAGGTCCAGGGAGGCGGCAGTACTTC. Translation gives CASSLGPGRRQYF. This sequence joins TRBV28 and TRBJ2-7; D perhaps matches TRBD2 (6 bases). The CDR3 has 13 residues. CDR1 MDHEN and CDR2 SYDVKM come from the germline V gene. V was cut by 2 bases and J by 9 bases, with 14 bases left in between.

The J gene is TRBJ2-1, the V gene TRBV10-1; 11 bases match TRBD2. V shed 6 bases and J 10 bases; nucleotides not matched to a gene: 5. The CDR3 runs to 13 residues. CDR1 is WNHNN, CDR2 SYGVQD, per germline (reference sequence). The CDR3, as DNA: TGCGCCAGCAGAGAGGGACTAGCGGAAGAGCAGTTCTTC. Protein: CASREGLAEEQFF.

V usage is TRBV19 and J usage is TRBJ2-4; D unresolved. V was shortened by 9 bases and J by 3 bases, with 3 bases between the two germline ends. The CDR3 runs 10 residues. Germline V gives CDR1 LNHDA, CDR2 SQIVND (reference sequence). CDR3 loop: CASFKNIQYF. CDR3 in DNA: TGTGCCAGCTTCAAAAACATTCAGTACTTC.

The chain recombines TRBV6-6 with TRBJ2-7; TRBD1 matches at 10 bases. Germline lookup yields CDR1 MNHNY and CDR2 SVGAGI (reference sequence). With 3 bases clipped from V and 2 bases from J, the junction kept 7 bases outside the gene matches. The CDR3 is made up of 16 amino acids. CDR3: CASSYLRDRGTYEQYF. The CDR3 DNA follows: TGTGCCAGCAGTTATCTGCGGGACAGGGGTACCTACGAGCAGTACTTC.

To note about this clone: The same CDR3 arises from other DNA sequences in this sample as well. V usage is TRBV27 and J usage is TRBJ2-7; D perhaps matches TRBD1 (5 bases). V was trimmed by 2 bases and J by 3 bases, leaving 11 bases between them. This CDR3 has 14 amino acids. Looked up from germline, CDR1 is MNHEY and CDR2 is SMNVEV (reference sequence). CDR3: CASSLGQGFYEQYF. CDR3 bases: TGTGCCAGCAGTTTAGGCCAGGGCTTCTACGAGCAGTACTTC.

The genes are TRBV7-9 and TRBJ2-1; D ambiguous. Germline V gene lookup returns CDR1 SEHNR and CDR2 FQNEAQ (reference sequence). This CDR3 region has 14 residues. V was pared by 5 bases and J by 6 bases, with 14 bases between. The CDR3: CASSPAQEGNEQFF. CDR3 in DNA: TGTGCCAGCAGCCCCGCCCAAGAAGGCAATGAGCAGTTCTTC.

V usage is TRBV27 and J usage is TRBJ2-7; D perhaps matches TRBD1 (6 bases). This CDR3 region has 16 residues. Germline V gene sequence: CDR1 MNHEY, CDR2 SMNVEV (reference sequence). The ends were cut back, 4 bases at V and 1 base at J, with 17 bases in the middle. In DNA form, the CDR3 reads TGTGCCAGCAGTTCAATCACAGGGTTTAGGTCCTACGAGCAGTACTTC. Protein sequence: CASSSITGFRSYEQYF.

This clone was observed a handful of times. This chain joins TRBV7-6 and TRBJ2-7; 7 bases are shared with TRBD1. The J segment lost 2 bases and the V segment lost 5 bases, leaving 9 bases of the junction unmatched. The germline V gene has CDR1 SGHVS and CDR2 FNYEAQ. This CDR3 spans 15 amino acids. CDR3 DNA: TGTGCCAGCAGCGAACATCGGGACAGACCCTACGAGCAGTACTTC. It translates to CASSEHRDRPYEQYF.